This TCR beta chain was sequenced during a study of cytomegalovirus exposure and HLA in healthy donors. The sample holds a few counts of this clone. V was pared by 6 bases and J by 1 base, with 4 bases of the junction left unmatched. CDR1 is SNHLY, CDR2 FYNNEI, per germline. The CDR3 has 14 amino acids. 13 Jbeta primers and 60 Vbeta primers were used for the PCR. Only in-frame clones appear in the TCRdb table, and some are missing; sequencing was by immunoSEQ multiplex PCR. The sample shows approximately 27,000 clones, almost 70% of them seen only once. This receptor was taken from a woman between 50 and 59 years old in good health and CMV-seronegative. The sequencing sample was made of PBMCs. The chain couples TRBV2 to TRBJ2-3, with 7 positions matching TRBD1. The CDR3 DNA reads TGTGCCAGCAGCAGACAGGGAGGCACAGATACGCAGTATTTT. Residues: CASSRQGGTDTQYF.